This entry concerns a single T cell receptor beta chain. Unique molecular identifiers were incorporated into the prepared TCRbeta library. From the PCR reads, TCRdb called clonotypes with MiXCR, one entry per CDR3 protein. The sample consists of approximately 430,000 distinct CDR3 sequences, roughly 15% of them appearing once. The sample originates from a study of T-cell reconstitution after alpha-beta-depleted transplantation in children. The CDR3 contains 14 residues. Germline V gene lookup returns CDR1 PRHDT and CDR2 FYEKMQ (reference sequence). With 0 bases removed from V and 4 bases from J, the gap between germline ends came to 7 bases.

The rearrangement joins TRBV13 to TRBJ2-1, with a weak D call TRBD2 (5 bases). The sample in question was PBMCs, mostly from graft donor cells, obtained 360 days after TCRalphabeta/CD19-depleted stem cell transplant. The TCR comes from a boy younger than two who had a stem cell transplant for Wiskott-Aldrich syndrome, so the T cells may come from the graft donor. CDR3 coding DNA: TGTGCCAGCAGCTTAGGTGACTATTACAATGAGCAGTTCTTC. Amino acid sequence: CASSLGDYYNEQFF.